This is a list of T cell receptor beta chains from one sample in a study of beta chain features in type 1 diabetes. Sequenced by immunoSEQ multiplex PCR; TCRdb stores in-frame clones only, minus some. Among hundreds of thousands of clones listed, 13% were seen once. Specimen: naive CD4+ T cells from blood. The receptors originated from a man between 18 and 29 years old with type 1 diabetes. The CDR3 runs from the conserved cysteine through the conserved F or W. A D gene is named only where the DNA matches it firmly. Expanded clones get a size class; other rows say once, few or many, or leave the size out.

D: -; V: TRBV7-9; J: TRBJ2-3; size: -; CDR3: CASSGGTDTQYF; DNA: TGTGCCAGCAGCGGTGGCACAGATACGCAGTATTTT
D: TRBD1; V: TRBV7-7; J: TRBJ2-5; size: -; CDR3: CASSLRTGLGETQYF; DNA: TGTGCTAGCAGCCTGAGGACAGGGCTGGGAGAGACCCAGTACTTC
D: -; V: TRBV4-1; J: TRBJ1-6; size: -; CDR3: CASSQDRWNSPLHF; DNA: TGCGCCAGCAGCCAAGATAGGTGGAATTCACCCCTCCACTTT
D: TRBD2; V: TRBV14; J: TRBJ2-7; size: few; CDR3: CASSPQAGGYEQYF; DNA: TGTGCCAGCAGCCCACAAGCGGGGGGTTACGAGCAGTACTTC
D: TRBD1; V: TRBV6-1; J: TRBJ2-5; size: few; CDR3: CASSHTGTGVETQYF; DNA: TGTGCCAGCAGTCACACCGGGACAGGGGTAGAGACCCAGTACTTC
D: -; V: TRBV19; J: TRBJ1-3; size: -; CDR3: CASSIDHFQSSGNTIYF; DNA: TGTGCCAGTAGTATAGATCACTTTCAGAGCTCTGGAAACACCATATATTTT
D: -; V: TRBV2; J: TRBJ2-7; size: -; CDR3: CASSQGTYEQYF; DNA: TGTGCCAGCAGTCAGGGGACCTACGAGCAGTACTTC
D: -; V: TRBV30; J: TRBJ1-2; size: -; CDR3: CAWTGTVASYGYTF; DNA: TGTGCCTGGACGGGAACAGTGGCAAGCTATGGCTACACCTTC
D: -; V: TRBV29-1; J: TRBJ1-2; size: few; CDR3: CSVESPPKGGYTF; DNA: TGCAGCGTTGAGAGCCCGCCGAAGGGTGGCTACACCTTC
D: -; V: TRBV5-1; J: TRBJ1-2; size: -; CDR3: CASSFTDGSYGYTF; DNA: TGCGCCAGCAGCTTTACGGACGGTAGCTATGGCTACACCTTC
D: -; V: TRBV6-4; J: TRBJ2-3; size: few; CDR3: CASSEGRPDTQYF; DNA: TGTGCCAGCAGTGAGGGTCGTCCAGATACGCAGTATTTT
D: -; V: TRBV5-6; J: TRBJ2-3; size: once; CDR3: CASSQEGGPSTDTQYF; DNA: TGTGCCAGCAGCCAAGAAGGGGGGCCCTCCACAGATACGCAGTATTTT
D: TRBD2; V: TRBV29-1; J: TRBJ2-3; size: -; CDR3: CSVELAGPPSTDTQYF; DNA: TGCAGCGTTGAACTAGCGGGGCCTCCTAGCACAGATACGCAGTATTTT
D: -; V: TRBV29-1; J: TRBJ1-5; size: few; CDR3: CSAGGANQPQHF; DNA: TGCAGCGCCGGCGGGGCCAATCAGCCCCAGCATTTT
D: -; V: TRBV5-1; J: TRBJ2-3; size: -; CDR3: CASSLGDTQYF; DNA: TGCGCCAGCAGCTTGGGAGATACGCAGTATTTT
D: -; V: TRBV2; J: TRBJ1-5; size: -; CDR3: CASSEAGRNQPQHF; DNA: TGTGCCAGCAGTGAAGCGGGCCGAAATCAGCCCCAGCATTTT
D: -; V: TRBV27; J: TRBJ2-5; size: -; CDR3: CASSFARGPLGTQYF; DNA: TGTGCCAGCAGTTTCGCCCGAGGGCCATTGGGGACCCAGTACTTC
D: -; V: TRBV10-3; J: TRBJ2-3; size: many; CDR3: CAIRSTDTQYF; DNA: TGTGCCATCCGTAGCACAGATACGCAGTATTTT